This T cell receptor (beta chain) was captured by sequencing in a study of human T cells and chemical hapten exposure. About the research overall: Readings were taken at 6 days from patch tests that had applied 0.01% DPC to the upper back.

This CDR3 is 12 amino acids long. The V end was cut by 7 bases, the J end by 8 bases, with 13 bases between. Per the germline V gene, CDR1 is MNHNY and CDR2 is SVGAGI (reference sequence). Time point here: pre-sensitization, week 0. The treatment denotes: therapeutic diphenylcyclopropenone sensitization with weekly scalp DPC. TCRdb redid the calling of the RACE reads with MiXCR, one entry per CDR3 protein. The table includes about 300,000 distinct CDR3 sequences, about 5.4% detected once. This rearrangement joins TRBV6-6 to TRBJ2-3, with D perhaps matching TRBD2 (5 bases). The sample consisted of whole blood, taken in connection with sensitization to the hapten diphenylcyclopropenone (DPC). The sequence was collected from a woman aged 18-30 years with alopecia areata. Some clones in this sample may be carry-over from other donors' samples. CDR3 nucleotides: TGTGCCAGCACCAGAAGCGGCGGTACGCAGTATTTT. Its protein is CASTRSGGTQYF.